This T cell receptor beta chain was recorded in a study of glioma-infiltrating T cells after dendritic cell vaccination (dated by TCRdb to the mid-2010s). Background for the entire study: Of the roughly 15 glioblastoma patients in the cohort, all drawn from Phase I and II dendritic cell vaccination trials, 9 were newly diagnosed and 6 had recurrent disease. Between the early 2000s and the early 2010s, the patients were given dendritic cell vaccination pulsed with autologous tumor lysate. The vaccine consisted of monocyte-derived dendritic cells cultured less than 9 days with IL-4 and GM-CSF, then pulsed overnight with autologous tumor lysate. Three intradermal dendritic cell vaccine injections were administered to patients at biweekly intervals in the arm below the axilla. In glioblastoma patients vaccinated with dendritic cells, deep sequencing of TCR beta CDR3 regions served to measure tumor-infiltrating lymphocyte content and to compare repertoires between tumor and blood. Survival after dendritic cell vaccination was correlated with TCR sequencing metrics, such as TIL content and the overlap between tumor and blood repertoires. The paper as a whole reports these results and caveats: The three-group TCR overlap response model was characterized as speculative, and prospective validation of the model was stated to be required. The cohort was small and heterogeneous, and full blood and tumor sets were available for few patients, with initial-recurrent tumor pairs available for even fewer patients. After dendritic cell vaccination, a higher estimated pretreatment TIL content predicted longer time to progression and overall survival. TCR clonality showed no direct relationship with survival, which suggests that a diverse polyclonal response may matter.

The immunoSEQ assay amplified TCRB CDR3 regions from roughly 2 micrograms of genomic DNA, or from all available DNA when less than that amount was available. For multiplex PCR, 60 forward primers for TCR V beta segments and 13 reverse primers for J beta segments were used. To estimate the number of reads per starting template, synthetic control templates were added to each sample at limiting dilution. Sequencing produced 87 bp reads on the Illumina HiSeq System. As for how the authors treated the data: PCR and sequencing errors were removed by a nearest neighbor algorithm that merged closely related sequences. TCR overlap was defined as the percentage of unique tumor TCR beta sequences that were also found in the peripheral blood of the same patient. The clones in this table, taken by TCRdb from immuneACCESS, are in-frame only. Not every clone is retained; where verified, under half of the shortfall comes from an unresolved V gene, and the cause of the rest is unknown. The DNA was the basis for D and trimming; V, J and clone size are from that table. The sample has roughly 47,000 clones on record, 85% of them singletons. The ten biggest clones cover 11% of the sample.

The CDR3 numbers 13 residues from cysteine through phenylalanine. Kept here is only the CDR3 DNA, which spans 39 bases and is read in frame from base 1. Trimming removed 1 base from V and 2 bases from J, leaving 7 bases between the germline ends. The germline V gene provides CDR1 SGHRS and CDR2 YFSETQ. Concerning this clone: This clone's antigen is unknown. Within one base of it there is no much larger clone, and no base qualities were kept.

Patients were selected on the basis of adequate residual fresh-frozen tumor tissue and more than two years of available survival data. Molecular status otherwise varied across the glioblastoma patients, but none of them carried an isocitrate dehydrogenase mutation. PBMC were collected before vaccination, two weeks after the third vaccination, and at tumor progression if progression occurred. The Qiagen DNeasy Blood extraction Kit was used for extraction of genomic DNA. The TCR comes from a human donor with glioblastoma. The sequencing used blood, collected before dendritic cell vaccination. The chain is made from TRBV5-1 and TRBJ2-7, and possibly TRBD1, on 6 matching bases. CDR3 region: CASSLQGTYEQYF. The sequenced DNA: TGCGCCAGCAGCTTGCAGGGGACCTACGAGCAGTACTTC.